Below, 23 T cell receptor beta chains from the same sample are listed, as sequenced in a study of T cells in Graves' hyperthyroidism and ophthalmopathy. Amplification targeted TCR beta CDR3 regions from RNA transcripts. HTBI primers were used for first-round RT-PCR of the TCR CDR3. MiXCR, applied by TCRdb to the multiplex PCR reads, yields one record per CDR3 protein. The sample comprises 300,000 to 450,000 distinct CDR3 sequences, about 14% of which are singletons, and around 20% rests with the top ten. The material sequenced was blood. The source of these receptors is a woman aged 25-40 years with Graves' ophthalmopathy.

V usage is TRBV6-2 or TRBV6-3 and J usage is TRBJ2-1, with 8 bases that match TRBD1. Per germline, CDR1 MNHEY and CDR2 SVGEGT. The trim removed 5 bases at V and 10 bases at J, leaving 10 bases unmatched. The CDR3 contains 14 residues. The chain's CDR3 is CASSDTQGAREQFF. The CDR3 region has the DNA TGTGCCAGCAGTGACACCCAGGGGGCTCGCGAGCAGTTCTTC.

The CDR3 here is CASSLVAWTGELFF. DNA for the CDR3: TGTGCCAGCAGCTTAGTAGCTTGGACCGGGGAGCTGTTTTTT. This chain uses TRBV7-9 with TRBJ2-2; D gene uncertain. Germline V gene data show CDR1 as SEHNR and CDR2 as FQNEAQ (reference sequence). Trimming removed 1 base at V and 5 bases at J, with 8 bases between. This CDR3 has 14 residues.

This clonotype was seen at least ten times. The chain has TRBV11-2 and TRBJ2-5; D assignment may be TRBD1 or TRBD2 (7 bases each). Germline V CDR1 and CDR2: SGHAT, FQNNGV. The V end lost 4 bases, the J end lost 0 bases, and 18 bases lay between the germline ends. The CDR3 consists of 17 residues. This CDR3 is CASSSQGGALYQETQYF. The CDR3 DNA reads as TGTGCCAGCAGCTCCCAGGGGGGGGCCTTGTACCAAGAGACCCAGTACTTC.

This clonotype was seen repeatedly, ten times or more. The V call is TRBV6-1, the J call TRBJ2-7; D remains unclear. The V end lost 3 bases, the J end lost 0 bases, and 6 bases lay between the germline ends. The CDR3 loop spans 13 amino acids. The V gene's germline CDR1 is MNHNS and CDR2 SASEGT. The CDR3 bases are TGTGCCAGCAGTGAGTGGAGCTCCTACGAGCAGTACTTC. Translation gives CASSEWSSYEQYF.

J is TRBJ2-1 and V is TRBV6-2 or TRBV6-3; 13 nucleotides agree with TRBD2. V shed 10 bases, J shed 4 bases, and the junction held 7 bases outside the gene matches. Germline CDR1 MNHEY, CDR2 SVGEGT. The CDR3 is 15 amino acids. Here the CDR3 reads CATWTSGRQYNEQFF. Here the CDR3 DNA reads TGTGCCACCTGGACTAGCGGGAGACAGTACAATGAGCAGTTCTTC.

The V gene is TRBV7-8, the J gene TRBJ2-5; D unresolved. V shed 1 base and J shed 5 bases, with 8 bases lying between them. CDR3 length equals 13 residues. Germline V gene lookup returns CDR1 SGHVS and CDR2 FQNEAQ. DNA of the CDR3: TGTGCCAGCAGCTTAGAGAAGTGGGAGACCCAGTACTTC. Amino acids: CASSLEKWETQYF.

Ten or more counts support this clonotype. V is TRBV5-5 and J is TRBJ2-7; 8 positions match TRBD1. This CDR3 is built from 13 residues. CDR1 is SGHKS and CDR2 is YYEKEE in the germline V gene (reference sequence). Trimming cost V 7 bases and J 6 bases; bases outside gene matches: 9. CDR3: CASSHRTGLEQYF. CDR3 in DNA: TGTGCCAGCTCTCACCGGACAGGGCTCGAGCAGTACTTC.

The table lists this clonotype with many counts. The genes are TRBV12-3 or TRBV12-4 and TRBJ2-2; D is unresolved. V was clipped by 3 bases and J by 8 bases, with 13 bases between them. The CDR3 is 14 residues long. CDR3 region: CASSLGSFSGELFF. CDR3 bases: TGTGCCAGCAGTTTGGGCAGCTTCTCAGGGGAGCTGTTTTTT.

The chain links TRBV20-1 to TRBJ2-1, with 13 positions matching TRBD2. With 5 bases clipped from V and 8 bases from J, the junction kept 15 bases outside the gene matches. This CDR3 has 17 amino acids. Germline V gene lookup returns CDR1 DFQATT and CDR2 SNEGSKA (reference sequence). This chain's CDR3 is CSAAIGLAGAVGDEQFF. The CDR3 DNA follows: TGCAGTGCTGCGATTGGACTAGCGGGGGCCGTTGGAGATGAGCAGTTCTTC.

This clonotype appeared many times. J is TRBJ1-2 and V is TRBV27, with TRBD1 matching 7 bases. Germline CDR1 and CDR2: MNHEY and SMNVEV (reference sequence). This CDR3 is 13 amino acids long. J was trimmed by 5 bases and V by 3 bases; bases with no gene match: 3. The CDR3 sequence: CASSFARGYGYTF. CDR3 sequence (DNA): TGTGCCAGCAGTTTTGCCAGGGGGTATGGCTACACCTTC.

This clonotype was recorded a few times. The chain carries TRBV6-1 and TRBJ2-5, with 10 bases matching TRBD1. Germline CDR1 reads MNHNS; CDR2 reads SASEGT. The ends lost 6 bases at V and 6 bases at J; junction bases unmatched: 10. The CDR3 consists of 15 residues. The CDR3 region has the DNA TGTGCCAGCAGCAGGACTCCGGGACAGGGGAAGACCCAGTACTTC. Its translation: CASSRTPGQGKTQYF.

This clonotype was seen repeatedly, ten times or more. The V call is TRBV7-9, the J call TRBJ2-6; 10 nucleotides agree with TRBD1. Germline loops: CDR1 SEHNR, CDR2 FQNEAQ (reference sequence). After removal of 0 bases from V and 3 bases from J, the junction contained 2 bases not matched to a gene. The CDR3 runs to 17 residues. The CDR3 loop is CASSLAGTGVGANVLTF. The CDR3 DNA reads TGTGCCAGCAGCTTAGCGGGGACAGGGGTTGGGGCCAACGTCCTGACTTTC.

This clonotype was observed at least ten times. The chain is built from TRBV28 and TRBJ1-5; TRBD1 matches 7 bases. In germline, CDR1 is MDHEN, CDR2 SYDVKM. Trimming cost V 5 bases and J 5 bases; bases outside gene matches: 12. This CDR3 spans 16 amino acids. The CDR3 coding sequence is TGTGCCAGCAGTGCCCCGGGACAGAGTTTTTATCAGCCCCAGCATTTT. Protein product: CASSAPGQSFYQPQHF.

This clonotype has ten or more counts. The V gene is TRBV29-1, the J gene TRBJ2-1; the D gene is possibly TRBD1 (5 bases). The CDR3 totals 14 residues. V shed 1 base and J shed 6 bases, with 13 bases lying between them. Per the germline V gene, CDR1 is SQVTM and CDR2 is ANQGSEA. The CDR3 reads CSVEGRAPFNEQFF. The CDR3 DNA sequence: TGCAGCGTTGAAGGCAGGGCCCCCTTCAATGAGCAGTTCTTC.

This clonotype was seen many times. The chain couples TRBV11-2 to TRBJ1-2; D possibly corresponds to TRBD1 (6 bases). Trimming removed 5 bases at V and 4 bases at J, with 17 bases between. Germline V gene lookup returns CDR1 SGHAT and CDR2 FQNNGV. This CDR3 has 15 amino acids. Written as DNA, the CDR3 is TGTGCCAGCAGCCCCAACAGGGTAATTGGCTATGGCTACACCTTC. It codes for CASSPNRVIGYGYTF.

This clonotype was detected many times. The chain combines TRBV20-1 with TRBJ2-7; 10 nucleotides align to TRBD2. This CDR3 region has 13 residues. Germline V CDR1 and CDR2: DFQATT, SNEGSKA (reference sequence). V shed 3 bases and J 3 bases; nucleotides not matched to a gene: 2. The CDR3 DNA is TGCAGTGCTAGTTTAGCGGGGGGCTACGAGCAGTACTTC. Amino acid sequence: CSASLAGGYEQYF.

This clonotype was observed at least ten times. This sequence joins TRBV5-5 and TRBJ2-5; TRBD2 agrees at 8 bases. V gave up 2 bases and J gave up 1 base; unmatched junction bases: 4. The CDR3 spans 15 residues. The V gene's germline CDR1 is SGHKS and CDR2 YYEKEE (reference sequence). The CDR3, as DNA: TGTGCCAGCAGCTTCGGGGGGGGGCCCCAAGAGACCCAGTACTTC. It codes for CASSFGGGPQETQYF.

On this clonotype itself: Possible read error: a much larger clone is one base away. The chain recombines TRBV7-6 with TRBJ1-5, with TRBD1 identical over 7 bases. Germline assignment: CDR1 SGHVS and CDR2 FNYEAQ. This CDR3 has 18 residues. CDR3 bases: TGTGTCAGCAGCGTAAAGGGGCAGGGGGGATATAGCAATCAGCCCCAGCATTTT. The encoded protein is CVSSVKGQGGYSNQPQHF. Based on the CDR3 plus reference TRBV7-6 and TRBJ1-5, the full variable domain is GAGVSQSPRYKVTKRGQDVALRCDPISGHVSLYWYRQALGQGPEFLTYFNYEAQQDKSGLPNDRFSAERPEGSISTLTIQRTEQRDSAMYRCVSSVKGQGGYSNQPQHFGDGTRLSIL.

The V gene is TRBV20-1, the J gene TRBJ1-5; unclear D gene. The germline V gene encodes CDR1 DFQATT and CDR2 SNEGSKA (reference sequence). CDR3 length: 15 amino acids. Trimming stripped 1 base from V and 0 bases from J, with 10 bases between. The CDR3 DNA follows: TGCAGTGCTAGAGGACCCAGCAATAGCAATCAGCCCCAGCATTTT. Protein: CSARGPSNSNQPQHF.

This clonotype occurred many times. The rearrangement joins TRBV11-2 to TRBJ2-1; the D gene is possibly TRBD2 (6 bases). Per germline, CDR1 SGHAT and CDR2 FQNNGV. CDR3 length: 14 residues. V gave up 7 bases and J gave up 15 bases, with 25 bases separating them. CDR3 DNA: TGTGCCAGCATTAGGTCCCCCGCGGCGGAGGGGCGGTTCTTC. It is translated as CASIRSPAAEGRFF.

This clonotype appeared many times. The chain carries TRBV28 and TRBJ2-7; D gene uncertain. The CDR3 is 13 residues long. Germline CDR1 reads MDHEN; CDR2 reads SYDVKM. V was trimmed by 2 bases and J by 0 bases, leaving 5 bases between them. CDR3 sequence reads: CASSLLISYEQYF. CDR3 DNA sequence: TGTGCCAGCAGTTTACTAATCTCCTACGAGCAGTACTTC.

This chain joins TRBV2 and TRBJ1-2; 7 nucleotides align to TRBD1. V trimming: 5 bases; J trimming: 4 bases; junction bases outside the gene matches: 10. CDR1 is SNHLY and CDR2 is FYNNEI in the germline V gene. This CDR3 is built from 15 residues. DNA for the CDR3: TGTGCCAGCAGTTTCGGGACAGATATCGCCTATGGCTACACCTTC. Translation: CASSFGTDIAYGYTF.

This clonotype was picked up many times. The gene calls are TRBV7-2 and TRBJ1-1, with D hard to call. From germline, CDR1 is SGHTA and CDR2 FQGNSA. V was clipped by 3 bases and J by 8 bases, with 10 bases between them. This CDR3 spans 12 amino acids. The CDR3 region has the DNA TGTGCCAGCAGCTTGCCCAACGGAGAAGCTTTCTTT. Translation: CASSLPNGEAFF.